These 32 T cell receptor beta chains came from one sample sequenced in a study of shared clonotypes between healthy human individuals. Sequencing used immunoSEQ multiplex PCR; TCRdb keeps in-frame clones, though not all of them. The table records a few million clones, around 94% of them present only once. The sequencing sample was made of naive CD4+ T cells sorted from blood. Subset noted: CD45RA+ positively selected. The receptors come from a man younger than 35 in good health.

The V gene is TRBV7-2, the J gene TRBJ2-1, with 10 bases identical to TRBD2. With V trimmed by 5 bases and J by 2 bases, 9 bases remained unmatched. Germline-derived CDR1 and CDR2 are SGHTA and FQGNSA. The CDR3 extends over 17 amino acids. In DNA, the CDR3 is TGTGCCAGCAGCGCTCTAAGCGGGGGGGCCCCCTACAATGAGCAGTTCTTC. Amino acid sequence: CASSALSGGAPYNEQFF. Based on the CDR3 plus reference TRBV7-2 and TRBJ2-1, the full variable domain is GAGVSQSPSNKVTEKGKDVELRCDPISGHTALYWYRQSLGQGLEFLIYFQGNSAPDKSGLPSDRFSAERTGGSVSTLTIQRTQQEDSAVYLCASSALSGGAPYNEQFFGPGTRLTVL.

Note on this clone: The identical CDR3 is also encoded by other nucleotide sequences in the sample. The chain is built from TRBV4-1 and TRBJ2-3; no firm D call. Germline values: CDR1 MGHRA, CDR2 YSYEKL. This CDR3 region has 14 residues. Trimming shortened V by 1 base and J by 1 base, and 6 bases separated the two germline ends. CDR3 nucleotide sequence: TGCGCCAGCAGCCAAGGGGCTGGCACAGATACGCAGTATTTT. It is translated as CASSQGAGTDTQYF.

This chain joins TRBV7-3 and TRBJ2-3; 10 nucleotides line up with TRBD2. This CDR3 comprises 15 residues. Germline V lookup: CDR1 SGHTA, CDR2 FQGTGA. After removal of 4 bases from V and 4 bases from J, the junction contained 5 bases not matched to a gene. For the CDR3, the DNA is TGTGCCAGCAGCTCCGGGACTAGCGATGCAGATACGCAGTATTTT. This sequence encodes CASSSGTSDADTQYF.

This clone was seen just once. This chain connects TRBV5-1 to TRBJ1-1; 9 nucleotides agree with TRBD1. The trim removed 5 bases at V and 4 bases at J, leaving 6 bases unmatched. The CDR3 has 14 amino acids. Germline-derived CDR1 and CDR2 are SGHRS and YFSETQ. The CDR3 sequence is CASSDDRGSTEAFF. CDR3 in DNA: TGCGCCAGCAGTGACGACAGGGGGAGCACTGAAGCTTTCTTT.

The rearrangement uses TRBV19 and TRBJ2-7, with D unresolved. Trimming left V 8 bases short and J 3 bases short, with 14 bases between. Germline V CDR1 and CDR2: LNHDA, SQIVND (reference sequence). This CDR3 region has 13 residues. Here the CDR3 reads CASSGGLGYEQYF. The CDR3 region has the DNA TGTGCCAGTTCCGGCGGTTTGGGCTACGAGCAGTACTTC.

The rearrangement uses TRBV7-6 and TRBJ2-2; D not certain. Trimming stripped 4 bases from V and 7 bases from J, with 13 bases between. Germline CDR1 is SGHVS and CDR2 is FNYEAQ. CDR3 size: 14 residues. In nucleotides, the CDR3 is TGTGCCAGCAGCTCCTCACGTGGGGTCGGGGAGCTGTTTTTT. Protein: CASSSSRGVGELFF.

The V call is TRBV19, the J call TRBJ2-2; D possibly corresponds to TRBD1 (6 bases). V shed 4 bases and J shed 2 bases, with 14 bases lying between them. Germline CDR1 is LNHDA and CDR2 is SQIVND (reference sequence). The CDR3 extends over 16 amino acids. The DNA for the CDR3 is TGTGCCAGTAGTAGGACCGGGACATCTAACACCGGGGAGCTGTTTTTT. Its translation is CASSRTGTSNTGELFF.

The J gene is TRBJ2-7, the V gene TRBV4-1; 8 nucleotides match TRBD1. V shed 2 bases and J 1 base; nucleotides not matched to a gene: 13. From germline, CDR1 is MGHRA and CDR2 YSYEKL. The CDR3 extends over 18 amino acids. The CDR3 loop is CASSQLISLGQVSYEQYF. CDR3 sequence (DNA): TGCGCCAGCAGCCAACTAATTAGCCTGGGACAGGTTTCCTACGAGCAGTACTTC.

The chain links TRBV11-2 to TRBJ2-7; a weak D match, TRBD2 (6 bases). The CDR3 has 13 residues. Germline V gene data show CDR1 as SGHAT and CDR2 as FQNNGV. The V end was cut by 3 bases, the J end by 4 bases, with 10 bases between. The CDR3 loop is CASSFGGAYEQYF. The CDR3 region has the DNA TGTGCCAGCAGCTTCGGAGGGGCGTACGAGCAGTACTTC.

This chain uses TRBV2 with TRBJ2-1, with D perhaps TRBD1 or TRBD2 (5 bases each). Germline CDR1 reads SNHLY; CDR2 reads FYNNEI. This CDR3 region has 11 residues. Trimming left V 5 bases short and J 15 bases short, with 14 bases between. The CDR3 reads CASSLGDRRFF. The CDR3 DNA is TGTGCCAGCAGTTTGGGGGATAGAAGGTTCTTC.

The count of this clone is one. The chain combines TRBV5-1 with TRBJ2-1, with TRBD1 identical over 7 bases. The germline CDR1 and CDR2 sequences are SGHRS and YFSETQ. CDR3 length: 13 amino acids. Trimming took 4 bases from V and 8 from J; bases not matched to a gene: 6. The CDR3 sequence is CASSLGTAYEQFF. As DNA, the CDR3 is TGCGCCAGCAGCCTCGGGACAGCGTATGAGCAGTTCTTC. The entire variable domain, with the rest obtained from reference TRBV5-1 and TRBJ2-1, is as follows: KAGVTQTPRYLIKTRGQQVTLSCSPISGHRSVSWYQQTPGQGLQFLFEYFSETQRNKGNFPGRFSGRQFSNSRSEMNVSTLELGDSALYLCASSLGTAYEQFFGPGTRLTVL.

V gene TRBV10-3 combines with J gene TRBJ2-1; possible D gene TRBD2, 6 bases. There are 13 residues in the CDR3. V lost 8 bases, J lost 9 bases, and 17 bases lay in between. The germline V gene has CDR1 ENHRY and CDR2 SYGVKD. The CDR3 DNA reads as TGTGCCATCGGGACTGACTTAGTAGTTGAGCAGTTCTTC. Translating gives CAIGTDLVVEQFF.

The J gene is TRBJ1-2, the V gene TRBV13, with 7 bases fitting TRBD1. This CDR3 spans 14 amino acids. Germline V CDR1 and CDR2: PRHDT, FYEKMQ (reference sequence). Trimming cost V 5 bases and J 5 bases; bases outside gene matches: 8. DNA of the CDR3: TGTGCCAGCAGCCTCGGACAGGCGATATATGGCTACACCTTC. Translation: CASSLGQAIYGYTF.

As DNA, the CDR3 is TGTGCCAGCAGCCCCCACGGCACAGATACGCAGTATTTT. This sequence encodes CASSPHGTDTQYF. The chain combines TRBV9 with TRBJ2-3, with D uncertain. CDR1 SGDLS and CDR2 YYNGEE come from the germline V gene. The CDR3 is made up of 13 amino acids. Deletions cut 4 bases from V and 1 base from J, with 7 bases between.

This clone was recorded only once. J is TRBJ1-2 and V is TRBV28, with TRBD1 matching 8 bases. Germline V gene data show CDR1 as MDHEN and CDR2 as SYDVKM. The trim removed 8 bases at V and 2 bases at J, leaving 1 base unmatched. This CDR3 comprises 12 residues. The CDR3 loop reads CASQGANYGYTF. CDR3 coding DNA: TGTGCCAGCCAGGGGGCGAACTATGGCTACACCTTC.

The chain employs TRBV30 and TRBJ1-4; unclear D gene. The CDR3 totals 12 residues. Trimming took off 4 bases at V and 6 bases at J, with 9 bases between the two ends. CDR1 is GTSNPN, CDR2 SVGIG, per germline (reference sequence). CDR3 protein: CAWMPSDEKLFF. DNA for the CDR3: TGTGCCTGGATGCCGTCGGATGAAAAACTGTTTTTT.

This sequence joins TRBV9 and TRBJ1-2, with D unclear. CDR3 length equals 14 residues. From germline, CDR1 is SGDLS and CDR2 YYNGEE. Between the trimmed V and J ends, which lost 4 bases and 6 bases, there was a span of 16 bases. This CDR3 is CASSPRWRMNGYTF. CDR3 in DNA: TGTGCCAGCAGCCCCAGATGGAGAATGAATGGCTACACCTTC. The entire variable domain, with the rest obtained from reference TRBV9 and TRBJ1-2, is as follows: DSGVTQTPKHLITATGQRVTLRCSPRSGDLSVYWYQQSLDQGLQFLIQYYNGEERAKGNILERFSAQQFPDLHSELNLSSLELGDSALYFCASSPRWRMNGYTFGSGTRLTVV.

For this clone: In the same sample, other DNA sequences code for this CDR3. This chain joins TRBV18 and TRBJ2-3, with no clear D. Germline V gene data show CDR1 as KGHSH and CDR2 as LQKENI. The V gene lost 1 base and the J gene lost 4 bases, with 6 bases spanning the gap. This CDR3 is 13 amino acids long. Here the CDR3 DNA reads TGTGCCAGCTCACCACGGACGTCAGATACGCAGTATTTT. It codes for CASSPRTSDTQYF.

The gene calls are TRBV4-3 and TRBJ1-6; D unresolved. Trimming removed 0 bases at V and 8 bases at J, with 8 bases between. The CDR3 has 14 amino acids. From germline, CDR1 is LGHNA and CDR2 YSLEER. DNA of the CDR3: TGCGCCAGCAGCCAAGAAGGGTACGATTCACCCCTCCACTTT. It specifies CASSQEGYDSPLHF.

As concerns this clone: Distinct nucleotide sequences in the sample also encode this CDR3. The rearrangement joins TRBV29-1 to TRBJ2-1; 12 bases are shared with TRBD2. J lost 4 bases, V lost 7 bases, and 5 bases had no gene match. This CDR3 spans 14 amino acids. Germline loops: CDR1 SQVTM, CDR2 ANQGSEA. In nucleotides, the CDR3 is TGCAGCGCCCCGGGACTAGCGGGTTACAATGAGCAGTTCTTC. Its translation is CSAPGLAGYNEQFF.

Points on this clone: The junction does not match germline at one end; this may be a read error. The chain has TRBV10-2 and TRBJ1-1; D call uncertain. This CDR3 has 13 amino acids. Germline V gives CDR1 WSHSY, CDR2 SAAADI. DNA of the CDR3: TGCGCCAGTAGTGGGCCGACGAACACTGAAGCTTTCTTT. Translating gives CASSGPTNTEAFF.

The chain carries TRBV28 and TRBJ2-5, with a weak D call TRBD1 (5 bases). The CDR3 spans 15 residues. CDR1 and CDR2 (germline): MDHEN, SYDVKM. Between the trimmed V and J ends, which lost 2 bases and 2 bases, there was a span of 12 bases. The CDR3 nucleotides are TGTGCCAGCAGTTTAAACGACAGATATCAAGAGACCCAGTACTTC. Protein: CASSLNDRYQETQYF. Variable domain in full (rest from reference TRBV28 and TRBJ2-5): DVKVTQSSRYLVKRTGEKVFLECVQDMDHENMFWYRQDPGLGLRLIYFSYDVKMKEKGDIPEGYSVSREKKERFSLILESASTNQTSMYLCASSLNDRYQETQYFGPGTRLLVL.

The J gene is TRBJ1-1, the V gene TRBV4-1; D ambiguous. The length of the CDR3 is 16 residues. Germline CDR1 reads MGHRA; CDR2 reads YSYEKL. The V gene lost 1 base and the J gene lost 5 bases, with 17 bases spanning the gap. DNA of the CDR3: TGCGCCAGCAGCCAAGTATTGGGCCCAGGTGGAACTGAAGCTTTCTTT. Amino acid sequence: CASSQVLGPGGTEAFF.

The CDR3 nucleotides read TGCGCCAGCACGGACAGAGGCAATCAGCCCCAGCATTTT. Protein sequence: CASTDRGNQPQHF. The rearrangement links TRBV10-2 to TRBJ1-5; possible D gene TRBD1, 6 bases. Germline loops: CDR1 WSHSY, CDR2 SAAADI. Trimming stripped 7 bases from V and 2 bases from J, with 9 bases between. The CDR3 is 13 amino acids.

This clone has more than one count but fewer than ten. The J gene is TRBJ1-5, the V gene TRBV30; no definite D call. Germline V CDR1 and CDR2: GTSNPN, SVGIG (reference sequence). Trimming removed 2 bases from V and 1 base from J, with 18 bases in between. CDR3 length equals 17 residues. The DNA of the CDR3 is TGTGCCTGGAGTCACCCACCGCGGCCGAGGAGCAATCAGCCCCAGCATTTT. It specifies CAWSHPPRPRSNQPQHF.

The gene calls are TRBV28 and TRBJ1-4; 7 bases are a match to TRBD1. CDR1 and CDR2 (germline): MDHEN, SYDVKM. This CDR3 comprises 15 residues. The V and J ends lost 3 bases and 7 bases, in that order; junction bases with no gene match: 8. CDR3 bases: TGTGCCAGCAGTTTTTGGGCGACAGGGACTGAAAAACTGTTTTTT. It translates to CASSFWATGTEKLFF.

The CDR3 sequence is CASTPSGRTDTQYF. CDR3 nucleotide sequence: TGTGCCAGCACCCCTAGCGGACGCACAGATACGCAGTATTTT. The rearrangement joins TRBV18 to TRBJ2-3; 7 positions match TRBD2. The CDR3 runs 14 residues. Germline V lookup: CDR1 KGHSH, CDR2 LQKENI. V was pared by 8 bases and J by 1 base, with 6 bases of the junction left unmatched.

The genes are TRBV5-5 and TRBJ2-7; possible D gene TRBD1, 5 bases. V lost 0 bases and J lost 4, with 14 bases in between. The CDR3 extends over 15 amino acids. CDR1 is SGHKS and CDR2 is YYEKEE in the germline V gene (reference sequence). CDR3 sequence reads: CASSLGQGLGYEQYF. DNA of the CDR3: TGTGCCAGCAGCTTGGGGCAGGGATTGGGATACGAGCAGTACTTC.

Worth noting for this clone: Other DNA sequences in this specimen translate into the identical CDR3. The V gene is TRBV5-1, the J gene TRBJ2-1; 7 bases are shared with TRBD2. The germline V gene has CDR1 SGHRS and CDR2 YFSETQ. The CDR3 extends over 15 amino acids. Unmatched junction bases numbered 3, after V lost 0 bases and J lost 3 bases. The CDR3 loop reads CASSLGGGSYNEQFF. CDR3 DNA sequence: TGCGCCAGCAGCTTGGGGGGCGGGAGCTACAATGAGCAGTTCTTC.

The chain employs TRBV6-1 and TRBJ2-2; possible D gene TRBD2, 7 bases. The V gene lost 3 bases and the J gene lost 1 base, with 15 bases spanning the gap. The CDR3 covers 17 residues. Germline loops: CDR1 MNHNS, CDR2 SASEGT. The CDR3 protein is CASSDRGAQGNTGELFF. The CDR3 nucleotides are TGTGCCAGCAGTGATCGGGGGGCACAGGGGAACACCGGGGAGCTGTTTTTT.

The chain has TRBV9 and TRBJ2-3; a possible D gene is TRBD2 (5 bases). The CDR3 sequence is 16 residues long. Between the trimmed V and J ends, which lost 0 bases and 0 bases, there was a span of 11 bases. Germline lookup yields CDR1 SGDLS and CDR2 YYNGEE. Written as DNA, the CDR3 is TGTGCCAGCAGCGTAGGAGCGGTCCCTAGCACAGATACGCAGTATTTT. Encoded protein: CASSVGAVPSTDTQYF.

This clone was observed once. Other DNA sequences of this sample code for an identical CDR3. The chain couples TRBV5-1 to TRBJ2-7; 12 positions match TRBD2. Per the germline V gene, CDR1 is SGHRS and CDR2 is YFSETQ. Trimming at V came to 4 bases and at J to 3 bases, leaving 5 bases not matched to a gene. This CDR3 is 15 amino acids long. The CDR3 DNA reads as TGCGCCAGCAGCCCCGGACTAGCGGGACTCTACGAGCAGTACTTC. This encodes CASSPGLAGLYEQYF. Complete variable domain (other parts from reference TRBV5-1 and TRBJ2-7): KAGVTQTPRYLIKTRGQQVTLSCSPISGHRSVSWYQQTPGQGLQFLFEYFSETQRNKGNFPGRFSGRQFSNSRSEMNVSTLELGDSALYLCASSPGLAGLYEQYFGPGTRLTVT.